This entry features one T cell receptor beta chain sequence. Only in-frame clones appear in the TCRdb table, and some are missing; sequencing was by immunoSEQ multiplex PCR. The table shows hundreds of thousands of clones, with 70% to 80% occurring only once. This specimen comes from a study of shared T cell receptors in the human thymus. This CDR3 comprises 15 residues. Germline V CDR1 and CDR2: LNHDA, SQIVND (reference sequence). V lost 3 bases, J lost 7 bases, and 10 bases stayed unmatched. These same data were also listed under a study on human thymus T cells.

Sequencing used thymocytes. The clonotype comes from a boy under two years old with a congenital heart defect. The V and J genes are TRBV19 and TRBJ1-2; 8 bases line up with TRBD1. The CDR3 nucleotides are TGTGCCAGTAGTATGGGCGGGACAGGCTGTGGTGGCTACACCTTC. Translating it yields CASSMGGTGCGGYTF.